This T cell receptor (beta chain) was observed in a study of shared clonotypes between healthy human individuals. Findings of the study overall: Non-shared clonotypes had lower generation probabilities than clonotypes shared by all four sorted-subset donors.

A remark on this clone: Its antigen is currently unknown.

Using around 200 ng DNA, around 30,000 T cell genomes, the sorted-subset replicate PCRs were run. Per the original methods: Sequence data from immunoSEQ were junction-only and lacked quality scores; consequently, filtering differed. Sequenced by immunoSEQ multiplex PCR; TCRdb stores in-frame clones only, minus some. V and J calls and clone size come straight from that table; D and trimming were deduced from the DNA. The sample comprises 2 million to 3 million clones, approximately 90% of which are singletons, and 0.13% to 0.15% rests with the top ten. V lost 2 bases and J lost 3, with 11 bases in between. Germline values: CDR1 SGHDT, CDR2 YYEEEE. This CDR3 spans 14 amino acids.

The material sequenced was naive CD4+ T cells sorted from blood. Subset of the sample: CD45RA+ positively selected. The source is a man aged 18 to 30 in good health. The V call is TRBV5-6, the J call TRBJ2-5, with D perhaps matching TRBD2 (7 bases). DNA for the CDR3: TGTGCCAGCAGCTTACAGGGAGGGGAAGAGACCCAGTACTTC. Amino acids: CASSLQGGEETQYF.